This T cell receptor beta chain was profiled in a study of T cell responses to AZD1222 COVID-19 vaccine. With 3 bases removed from V and 2 bases from J, the gap between germline ends came to 9 bases. Germline lookup yields CDR1 SGHKS and CDR2 YYEKEE (reference sequence). The CDR3 totals 13 residues. Some clones are missing from TCRdb's copy, which holds only in-frame ones; the method was immunoSEQ multiplex PCR. The sample includes tens of thousands of clones, under 90% of them seen just once. The TCR comes from an adult in good health. The sample here was peripheral blood, taken on day 0 of MenACWY control vaccination. The rearrangement uses TRBV5-5 and TRBJ2-7; unclear D gene. CDR3 sequence: CASSYDGTYEQYF. DNA of the CDR3: TGTGCCAGCAGCTACGACGGCACCTACGAGCAGTACTTC.